Described below is a single TCR beta chain sequence and its context. In the study's own analysis: Counts of nucleated cells, estimated from reference gene primer amplification, were obtained. The assay was immunoSEQ multiplex PCR, and TCRdb's table has in-frame clones only and misses some. V and J calls plus clone size are reproduced from that table; the DNA served to infer D and trimming. The sample carries 35,000 to 45,000 clones, approximately 94% recorded once. This entry comes from a study of blood T cell repertoires in COVID-19. Study-wide background: The United States, Italy and Spain were the sources of the acute and convalescent COVID-19 samples. Sources were T cells, B-cell-depleted T cells, or PBMCs; the material itself was cDNA or gDNA.

It was during active infection that Seattle patients were enrolled and then longitudinally followed. The sequencing sample was made of peripheral blood. This clonotype was sampled from a man in his fifties with COVID-19, enrolled during active disease.

In DNA form, the CDR3 reads TGTGCCAGCAGCAAAGTTTGGGTCCAACAGGGCTTTTGGGAGACCCAGTACTTC. This encodes CASSKVWVQQGFWETQYF. The J gene is TRBJ2-5, the V gene TRBV21-1; the table's D gene call, TRBD1, was not cross checked with the DNA. TRBV21-1 constitutes a pseudogene. The CDR3 has 18 residues.